These 3 T cell receptor beta chains came from one sample sequenced in a study of T cells in Graves' hyperthyroidism and ophthalmopathy. The source material, RNA transcripts, was used to amplify TCR beta CDR3 regions. First-round RT-PCR targeting the TCR CDR3 was performed with the HTBI primer set. One entry per CDR3 protein results from TCRdb running MiXCR on the multiplex PCR reads. The sample contains 350,000 to 400,000 distinct CDR3 sequences, roughly 20% of which appear only once. Sequencing used blood. These receptors came from a young man with Graves' ophthalmopathy.

Worth noting for this clonotype: Because it lacks the conserved phenylalanine or tryptophan at the end, this CDR3 is likely a read error. V is TRBV15 and J is TRBJ1-2, with 8 positions matching TRBD1. The germline V gene encodes CDR1 LNHNV and CDR2 YYDKDF (reference sequence). Unmatched junction bases numbered 3, after V lost 1 base and J lost 2 bases. This CDR3 is built from 15 residues. CDR3 nucleotides: TGTGCCACCAGCAGAGCCGACAGGGGCAACTATGGCTACACCCTC. It specifies CATSRADRGNYGYTL.

This clonotype has just one count. CDR3 sequence: CASRRRGQMKNIQYF. For the CDR3, the DNA is TGTGCCAGTAGAAGAAGGGGACAGATGAAAAACATTCAGTACTTC. The chain uses TRBV19 and TRBJ2-4; TRBD1 agrees at 7 bases. Germline values: CDR1 LNHDA, CDR2 SQIVND (reference sequence). The CDR3 contains 15 residues. V shed 6 bases and J 4 bases; nucleotides not matched to a gene: 9. Full variable domain (rest looked up from reference TRBV19 and TRBJ2-4): DGGITQSPKYLFRKEGQNVTLSCEQNLNHDAMYWYRQDPGQGLRLIYYSQIVNDFQKGDIAEGYSVSREKKESFPLTVTSAQKNPTAFYLCASRRRGQMKNIQYFGAGTRLSVL.

This sequence joins TRBV15 and TRBJ2-7; 9 bases are shared with TRBD1. Per germline, CDR1 LNHNV and CDR2 YYDKDF (reference sequence). CDR3 length: 13 residues. V shed 3 bases, J shed 5 bases, and the junction held 2 bases outside the gene matches. CDR3 protein: CATSRDRGHEQYF. The CDR3 DNA follows: TGTGCCACCAGCAGGGACAGGGGCCACGAGCAGTACTTC. Supplemented by reference TRBV15 and TRBJ2-7, the full variable domain reads DAMVIQNPRYQVTQFGKPVTLSCSQTLNHNVMYWYQQKSSQAPKLLFHYYDKDFNNEADTPDNFQSRRPNTSFCFLDIRSPGLGDTAMYLCATSRDRGHEQYFGPGTRLTVT.